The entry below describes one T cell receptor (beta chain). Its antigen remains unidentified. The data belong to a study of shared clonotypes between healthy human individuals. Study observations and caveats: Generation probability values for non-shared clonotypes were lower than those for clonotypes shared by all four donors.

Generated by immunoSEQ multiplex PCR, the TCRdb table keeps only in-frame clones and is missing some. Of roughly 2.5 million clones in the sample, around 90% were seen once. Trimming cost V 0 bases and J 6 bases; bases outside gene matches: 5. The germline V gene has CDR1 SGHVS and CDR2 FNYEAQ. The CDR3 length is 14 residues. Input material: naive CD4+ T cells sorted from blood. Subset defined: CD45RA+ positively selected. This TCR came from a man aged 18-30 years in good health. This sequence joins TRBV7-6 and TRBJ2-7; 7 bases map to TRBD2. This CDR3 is CASSLASGVSEQYF. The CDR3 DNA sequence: TGTGCCAGCAGCTTAGCCAGCGGGGTTAGCGAGCAGTACTTC.